This TCR beta chain is from a study of cytotoxic CD8 clonotypes in ibrutinib-treated CLL. V was clipped by 6 bases and J by 5 bases; unmatched bases: 3. Per germline, CDR1 SGHVS and CDR2 FQNEAQ. The CDR3 is 12 amino acids. About this clone itself: Its specificity is not known.

Profiling relied on immunoSEQ multiplex PCR, and the TCRdb table lists in-frame clones only, not all of them. The data hold roughly 15,000 clones, with roughly 50% observed a single time. Study results and caveats: In sustained-remission versus progressing patients, sampling times differed.

The sequencing here drew on PBMCs, taken at a 24-month disease-progression time point, from a patient treated with ibrutinib. The rearrangement uses TRBV7-8 and TRBJ2-7, with TRBD2 identical over 8 bases. The sequence was obtained from a human donor with chronic lymphocytic leukemia. The CDR3 region is CASRPAGDEQYF. The CDR3 nucleotides are TGTGCCAGCAGGCCAGCGGGGGACGAGCAGTACTTC.